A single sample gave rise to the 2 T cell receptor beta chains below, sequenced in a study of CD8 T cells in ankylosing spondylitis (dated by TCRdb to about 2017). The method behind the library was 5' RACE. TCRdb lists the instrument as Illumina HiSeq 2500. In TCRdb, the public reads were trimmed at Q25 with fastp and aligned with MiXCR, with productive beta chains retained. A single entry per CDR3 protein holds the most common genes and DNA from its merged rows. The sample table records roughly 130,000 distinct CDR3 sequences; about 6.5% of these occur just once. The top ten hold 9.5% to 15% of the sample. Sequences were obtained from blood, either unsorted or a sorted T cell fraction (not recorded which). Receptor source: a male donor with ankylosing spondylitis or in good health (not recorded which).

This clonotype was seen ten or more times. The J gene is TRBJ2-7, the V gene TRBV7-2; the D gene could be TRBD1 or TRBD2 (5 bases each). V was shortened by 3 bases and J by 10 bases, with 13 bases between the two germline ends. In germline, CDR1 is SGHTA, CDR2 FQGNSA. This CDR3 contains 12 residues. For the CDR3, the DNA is TGTGCCAGCAGCTTGAGGGGAACCCGACAGTACTTC. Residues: CASSLRGTRQYF.

The CDR3 reads CASSLVGVEQPQHF. CDR3 coding DNA: TGTGCCAGCAGCTTAGTAGGGGTGGAGCAGCCCCAGCATTTT. This chain uses TRBV7-2 with TRBJ1-5; TRBD1 might be the D (5 bases). There are 14 residues in the CDR3. V gave up 1 base and J gave up 7 bases, with 11 bases separating them. CDR1 and CDR2 from the germline V gene are SGHTA and FQGNSA.